This T cell receptor (beta chain) is drawn from a study of blood T cell repertoires in COVID-19. This clone was seen more than once but under ten times. CDR1 is LGHNA and CDR2 is YNFKEQ in the germline V gene. CDR3 length equals 14 residues. With 2 bases removed from V and 4 bases from J, the gap between germline ends came to 11 bases. Assay: immunoSEQ multiplex PCR; the TCRdb copy retains only in-frame clones and omits some. The repertoire holds under 200,000 clones, with around four fifths as singletons. This TCR was sampled from a man aged 60 to 69 with COVID-19, enrolled during active disease. The V gene is TRBV4-2, the J gene TRBJ1-1, with D possibly being TRBD1 (6 bases). The sequenced material came from peripheral blood. The CDR3, as DNA: TGTGCCAGCAGCCAACTAACAGGGAGCACTGAAGCTTTCTTT. Translation: CASSQLTGSTEAFF.